These T cell receptor beta chains were read from a single sample in a study of Ad26.COV2.S vaccination and SARS-CoV-2 variants. The table came from immunoSEQ multiplex PCR; TCRdb's copy has only in-frame clones and leaves some out. The sample yields roughly 500,000 clones, about 91% seen once. The input for sequencing was peripheral blood, taken in a trial of Ad26.COV2.S vaccine versus placebo. The receptors shown here come from a person between 18 and 65 years old who received the Ad26.COV2.S COVID-19 vaccine or a placebo. CDR3s include the opening cysteine and the closing phenylalanine or tryptophan. The D gene is left open where the match is weak. Only part of the rows carry a size: once, few, many, or a class if the clone is expanded.

j_call v_call d_call clone_size cdr3_aa cdr3_nt
TRBJ1-3 TRBV3-1/TRBV3-2 NA NA CASSQAYGNTIYF TGTGCCAGCAGCCAGGCTTATGGAAACACCATATATTTT
TRBJ1-2 TRBV10-2 NA NA CASSIDGFNYGYTF TGCGCCAGCAGCATAGACGGATTTAACTATGGCTACACCTTC
TRBJ2-7 TRBV4-1 TRBD2 NA CASSQGASGGRGHYEQYF TGCGCCAGCAGCCAAGGGGCTAGCGGGGGGCGAGGGCACTACGAGCAGTACTTC
TRBJ2-3 TRBV5-1 NA NA CASSETRSLDTQYF TGCGCCAGCAGCGAAACTAGGTCTCTCGATACGCAGTATTTT
TRBJ1-5 TRBV19 NA NA CATADRDIYQPQHF TGTGCCACCGCCGACCGGGACATCTATCAGCCCCAGCATTTT
TRBJ1-2 TRBV5-1 NA NA CASSLGEGQLYGYTF TGCGCCAGCAGCTTGGGGGAGGGGCAGTTATATGGCTACACCTTC
TRBJ1-2 TRBV9 TRBD1 NA CASSVGRDRGLWGYGYTF TGTGCCAGCAGCGTAGGCCGGGACAGGGGGCTTTGGGGCTATGGCTACACCTTC
TRBJ2-2 TRBV2 NA once CASKWGLNTGELFF TGTGCCAGCAAATGGGGGCTGAACACCGGGGAGCTGTTTTTT
TRBJ1-2 TRBV20-1 NA NA CSAFKDYGYTF TGCAGTGCTTTTAAAGACTATGGCTACACCTTC
TRBJ1-4 TRBV7-8 NA NA CASSLVREKLFF TGTGCCAGCAGCTTAGTTCGGGAAAAACTGTTTTTT
TRBJ1-2 TRBV4-1 NA NA CASTISMGYGYTF TGCGCCAGCACCATTTCTATGGGCTATGGCTACACCTTC
TRBJ2-2 TRBV2 NA few CASSKQGIDTGELFF TGTGCCAGTTCAAAACAGGGAATCGACACCGGGGAGCTGTTTTTT
TRBJ2-2 TRBV9 TRBD2 NA CASSVGTGGVTGELFF TGTGCCAGCAGCGTAGGTACGGGAGGGGTCACCGGGGAGCTGTTTTTT
TRBJ2-5 TRBV20-1 NA NA CSARGQETQYF TGCAGTGCTAGGGGTCAAGAGACCCAGTACTTC
TRBJ2-4 TRBV7-2 NA NA CASSPLAGAKNIQYF TGTGCCAGCAGCCCCCTGGCGGGTGCCAAAAACATTCAGTACTTC
TRBJ2-1 TRBV4-3 TRBD2 NA CASSRLAGAAYNEQFF TGCGCCAGCAGTAGGCTAGCGGGGGCTGCCTACAATGAGCAGTTCTTC
TRBJ1-2 TRBV7-2 NA NA CASSQTAASMVYTF TGTGCCAGCAGCCAAACAGCAGCCTCTATGGTCTACACCTTC
TRBJ2-1 TRBV5-4 NA NA CASSWEANYNEQFF TGTGCCAGCAGCTGGGAGGCTAATTACAATGAGCAGTTCTTC
TRBJ1-3 TRBV28 NA once CASSSWRVGASNTIYF TGTGCCAGCAGTTCCTGGAGGGTTGGGGCCTCAAACACCATATATTTT
TRBJ1-2 TRBV9 NA NA CASSSAARGRDGYTF TGTGCCAGCAGCAGTGCCGCAAGGGGACGTGATGGCTACACCTTC
TRBJ2-1 TRBV29-1 TRBD1 NA CSVERTGTYNEQFF TGCAGCGTTGAAAGGACAGGGACATACAATGAGCAGTTCTTC
TRBJ2-2 TRBV5-4 NA NA CASSYGGAGELFF TGTGCCAGCAGCTATGGGGGAGCCGGGGAGCTGTTTTTT
TRBJ1-1 TRBV9 NA NA CASSVGGSLNTEAFF TGTGCCAGCAGCGTAGGAGGGAGTCTAAACACTGAAGCTTTCTTT
TRBJ2-1 TRBV19 TRBD2 NA CASSPPPGTSGVFYNEQFF TGTGCCAGTAGTCCCCCCCCCGGGACTAGCGGGGTGTTCTACAATGAGCAGTTCTTC
TRBJ2-3 TRBV7-2 NA NA CASSSSGLSTDTQYF TGTGCCAGCAGCTCAAGCGGACTTAGCACAGATACGCAGTATTTT
TRBJ2-7 TRBV4-1 NA NA CASSPRFTGSSYEQYF TGCGCCAGCAGCCCCCGGTTCACAGGGAGCTCCTACGAGCAGTACTTC
TRBJ2-3 TRBV10-3 NA NA CAISESYGGRKPDTQYF TGTGCCATCAGTGAGTCGTATGGGGGAAGGAAACCAGATACGCAGTATTTT
TRBJ1-4 TRBV24-1 NA NA CATSDSGRGDEKLFF TGTGCCACCAGTGATAGTGGACGTGGGGATGAAAAACTGTTTTTT
TRBJ1-1 TRBV5-1 NA NA CASSGLGRLNTEAFF TGCGCCAGCAGCGGGCTGGGACGGCTGAACACTGAAGCTTTCTTT
TRBJ1-6 TRBV5-1 NA NA CASSLIVSSYNSPLHF TGCGCCAGCAGCCTAATCGTTAGCTCCTATAATTCACCCCTCCACTTT
TRBJ1-5 TRBV6-5 TRBD1 NA CASSRTGVSNQPQHF TGTGCCAGCAGTAGGACAGGGGTTAGCAATCAGCCCCAGCATTTT
TRBJ1-6 TRBV6-5 NA NA CASSYYREDSPLHF TGTGCCAGCAGTTACTACAGGGAAGATTCACCCCTCCACTTT
TRBJ1-1 TRBV7-3 NA NA CASSLGSNTEAFF TGTGCCAGCAGCCTCGGATCGAACACTGAAGCTTTCTTT
TRBJ2-7 TRBV9 TRBD2 NA CASGASGGRGYSYEQYF TGTGCCAGCGGTGCCAGCGGGGGTCGGGGGTACTCCTACGAGCAGTACTTC
TRBJ1-3 TRBV7-2 TRBD1 many CASSLGGRGYGNTIYF TGTGCCAGCAGCTTAGGGGGCAGGGGGTATGGAAACACCATATATTTT
TRBJ1-2 TRBV2 NA NA CASSESGGYTF TGTGCCAGCAGTGAGAGCGGTGGCTACACCTTC
TRBJ2-3 TRBV5-1 TRBD2 NA CASSLEAGTDTQYF TGCGCCAGCAGCTTGGAAGCGGGGACAGATACGCAGTATTTT
TRBJ1-2 TRBV7-6 NA NA CASSAGGGYGYTF TGTGCCAGCAGCGCCGGAGGGGGGTATGGCTACACCTTC
TRBJ1-2 TRBV18 NA NA CASSPPSAGEVYGYTF TGTGCCAGCTCACCACCCAGCGCAGGGGAGGTCTATGGCTACACCTTC
TRBJ2-1 TRBV11-3 NA NA CASSLGGEYNEQFF TGTGCCAGCAGCTTAGGTGGGGAGTACAATGAGCAGTTCTTC
TRBJ1-1 TRBV6-5 NA NA CASRVGPGAFF TGTGCCAGCAGGGTGGGGCCCGGAGCTTTCTTT
TRBJ1-3 TRBV4-2 NA NA CASSQAGARGNTIYF TGTGCCAGCAGCCAAGCCGGGGCGAGGGGAAACACCATATATTTT
TRBJ1-1 TRBV6-5 NA NA CASRRSGQNTEAFF TGTGCCAGCAGAAGGTCAGGGCAGAACACTGAAGCTTTCTTT